What follows describes a single TCR beta chain. This clone was seen only once. There is no known antigen for this receptor. Base-call qualities are not available, and no considerably larger clone is one nucleotide away. The data were obtained in a study of Ad26.COV2.S vaccination and SARS-CoV-2 variants (dated by TCRdb to the early 2020s). As for the study more broadly: Donors in the vaccine arm were drawn from COV1001, a multicentre, randomized, double-blind, placebo-controlled phase I-IIa trial testing Ad26.COV2.S in healthy adults. Throughout the experiments and outcome assessment, investigators stayed blinded to trial group allocation. Sequencing of the TCRbeta repertoire served to evaluate the specificity and breadth of SARS-CoV-2-reactive T cell receptors following Ad26.COV2.S vaccination. Dosing of Ad26.COV2.S was intramuscular, at either 5x10^10 or 1x10^11 viral particles, delivered as one shot or as two shots spaced 56 days apart. Participants in the trial were split at random into five groups of five each, receiving low-dose or high-dose Ad26.COV2.S once or twice, or else placebo on both occasions. The TCR-sequenced set comprised around 30 samples: around 20 Ad26.COV2.S vaccine recipients, 5 placebo recipients and 8 SARS-CoV-2 convalescent individuals. Paper-wide results and their limitations: Substantial breadth of spike-specific CD8+ and CD4+ T cell responses was reported after vaccination. Vaccine and placebo recipients had comparable non-spike TCR breadth, which fits with the vaccine containing only spike. Ad26.COV2.S recipients had higher spike-specific TCR breadth than placebo recipients (P = 0.0014). The authors noted that the TCR breadth and depth analyses may have underestimated total T cell responses. The study lacked the statistical power to compare responses across vaccine doses or regimens.

The immunoSEQ Assay was the method used to sequence TCRbeta CDR3 regions. After extraction, genomic DNA underwent amplification by bias-controlled multiplex PCR, followed by high-throughput sequencing. Processing in the source paper ran as follows. To quantify the absolute abundance of each unique TCRbeta CDR3 region, sequences were collapsed and filtered. T cell fraction was estimated by normalization of TCRbeta template counts to usable DNA, with usable DNA being measured through amplification of reference genes present in all nucleated cells. Repertoire TCRs were annotated as SARS-CoV-2-specific when V gene, CDR3 amino acid sequence and J gene were exactly matched to a known reactive TCR set. The reference SARS-CoV-2 TCR set came from MIRA and was filtered for enrichment in COVID-19-positive ImmuneCODE repertoires, removing public or cross-reactive TCRs. Drawing on the MIRA antigens, annotated TCRs were analysed further at the level of specific ORF or position within ORF. Breadth was defined as annotated unique rearrangements over total unique productive rearrangements; depth was the summed frequency of those rearrangements. TCR breadth was compared between groups using two-sided Wilcoxon rank-sum tests. This immuneACCESS table, as held by TCRdb, lists in-frame sequences with V and J called but not all clones. Of the missing ones, under half trace to an unresolved V gene in checked studies; the others have no known cause. V, J and clone size are those of that table, while D and trimming were read from the DNA. Recorded for this sample are around 300,000 clones; approximately 90% of them occurred a single time. The biggest ten clones account for 5% of the sample.

The treatment or condition label on this specimen signifies: about 20 received Ad26.COV2.S at low or high dose, single or two shots; about 5 received placebo; per-sample allocation not given. For vaccine and placebo recipients, the sequenced repertoires came from samples collected on day 63 after the first injection. In Cohort 1b, fewer than 30 adults aged 18-55 years were enrolled at a single site in Boston, USA, between 29 July and 7 August 2020. Ad26.COV2.S was a replication-incompetent adenovirus type 26 vector expressing a prefusion-stabilized SARS-CoV-2 spike protein from the original Wuhan strain. This material consisted of peripheral blood, taken in a trial of Ad26.COV2.S vaccine versus placebo. This receptor was identified in a person aged 18 to 59 who received the Ad26.COV2.S COVID-19 vaccine or a placebo.

CDR3 loop: CASSPFPQNYEQYF. In nucleotides, the sequence is TGTGCCAGCTCACCATTTCCCCAAAACTACGAGCAGTACTTC. The rearranged chain carries TRBV18 and TRBJ2-7; no D gene call is confident. Deletion took 2 bases off V and 3 bases off J, with a span of 11 bases between the germline ends. Reading the germline V gene gives CDR1 KGHSH and CDR2 LQKENI. The CDR3 spans 14 residues, from the cysteine through the phenylalanine. Only the CDR3 portion is preserved as DNA: 42 bases, with reading frame beginning at the first base.